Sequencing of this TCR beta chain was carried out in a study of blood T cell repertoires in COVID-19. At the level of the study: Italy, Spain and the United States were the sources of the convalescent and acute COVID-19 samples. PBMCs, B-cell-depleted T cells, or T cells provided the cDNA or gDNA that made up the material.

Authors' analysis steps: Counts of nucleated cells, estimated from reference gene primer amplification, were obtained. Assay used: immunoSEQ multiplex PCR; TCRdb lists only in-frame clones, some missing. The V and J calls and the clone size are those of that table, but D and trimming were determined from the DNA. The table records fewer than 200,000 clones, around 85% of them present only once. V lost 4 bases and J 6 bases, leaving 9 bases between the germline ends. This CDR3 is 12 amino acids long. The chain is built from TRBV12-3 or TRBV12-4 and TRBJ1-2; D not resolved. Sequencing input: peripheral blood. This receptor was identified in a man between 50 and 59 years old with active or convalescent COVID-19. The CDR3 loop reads CASSWANNGYTF. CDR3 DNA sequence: TGTGCCAGCAGTTGGGCCAACAATGGCTACACCTTC.